This paragraph reports one T cell receptor beta chain. The data derive from a study of blood T cell repertoires in COVID-19. Authors' processing steps: Quantification of nucleated cells was approximated via reference gene primer amplification. The method was immunoSEQ multiplex PCR; TCRdb's version includes in-frame clones alone and lacks a portion of them. The DNA gave D and trimming, while V, J and clone size come from that table. The sample has more than 250,000 clones, approximately 85% seen once. The germline V gene encodes CDR1 MDHEN and CDR2 SYDVKM. Trimming took 3 bases from V and 0 from J, leaving 15 bases between them. The CDR3 is 17 residues long.

Sequencing used peripheral blood. This receptor was taken from a human donor in a cohort sampled during active COVID-19. The chain is built from TRBV28 and TRBJ1-5, with D unresolved. CDR3 DNA sequence: TGTGCCAGCAGTTTGTACGGAGACTCTTATAGCAATCAGCCCCAGCATTTT. It yields the protein CASSLYGDSYSNQPQHF.